The 5 T cell receptor beta chains below come from one sample, sequenced in a study of blood T cell repertoires in COVID-19. Clones were sequenced by immunoSEQ multiplex PCR, and TCRdb holds only the in-frame ones, with some missing. The top ten hold 2% to 2.5% of the sample, which has 250,000 to 300,000 clones, around 90% seen once. Sequenced sample: peripheral blood. The receptors here all came from a woman in her forties or fifties who had recovered from COVID-19.

The rearrangement uses TRBV10-1 and TRBJ1-1; TRBD1 aligns across 7 bases. The V and J ends lost 6 bases and 3 bases, in that order; junction bases with no gene match: 13. Germline V CDR1 and CDR2: WNHNN, SYGVQD (reference sequence). This CDR3 is 16 amino acids long. The CDR3 loop reads CASRTGAPVWDTEAFF. As DNA, the CDR3 is TGCGCCAGCAGAACAGGGGCCCCGGTATGGGACACTGAAGCTTTCTTT.

Written as DNA, the CDR3 is TGTGCCATCAGCCCTGGGACAGACGCTCTAACAGATACGCAGTATTTT. Amino acid sequence: CAISPGTDALTDTQYF. V and J are TRBV10-3 and TRBJ2-3; 7 nucleotides align to TRBD1. From germline, CDR1 is ENHRY and CDR2 SYGVKD. J gave up 3 bases and V 6 bases, and 12 bases lay outside the gene matches. The CDR3 is 16 amino acids.

This clone has just one count. The chain carries TRBV5-1 and TRBJ2-5; 8 bases are a match to TRBD2. This CDR3 spans 14 amino acids. Per germline, CDR1 SGHRS and CDR2 YFSETQ. Trimming removed 4 bases from V and 4 bases from J; junction bases left unmatched: 6. The chain's CDR3 is CASSMGLVVETQYF. CDR3 bases: TGCGCCAGCAGCATGGGACTAGTCGTAGAGACCCAGTACTTC.

The rearrangement links TRBV6-1 to TRBJ1-1; weak D call: TRBD1 (6 bases). Germline-derived CDR1 and CDR2 are MNHNS and SASEGT. This CDR3 is 13 amino acids long. Trimming took off 7 bases at V and 1 base at J, with 10 bases between the two ends. The CDR3 reads CASTGRGNTEAFF. The CDR3 DNA follows: TGTGCCAGCACTGGCAGGGGGAACACTGAAGCTTTCTTT.

The chain carries TRBV28 and TRBJ2-5; 7 bases are shared with TRBD1. CDR1 and CDR2 (germline): MDHEN, SYDVKM. The CDR3 spans 14 residues. V was clipped by 5 bases and J by 1 base; unmatched bases: 4. The CDR3 sequence: CASSHDRVQETQYF. DNA of the CDR3: TGTGCCAGCAGTCACGACAGGGTCCAAGAGACCCAGTACTTC.